This TCR beta chain derives from a study of blood T cell repertoires in COVID-19. The junction had 6 bases not matched to a gene; V was cut back by 2 bases and J by 4 bases. Germline CDR1 MNHEY, CDR2 SMNVEV (reference sequence). The CDR3 covers 15 residues. Libraries were prepared by immunoSEQ multiplex PCR; TCRdb keeps only in-frame clonotypes and omits some of them. The sample includes just under 30,000 clones, about 89% of them seen just once. The V gene is TRBV27, the J gene TRBJ1-2; 8 bases agree with TRBD1. The TCR was taken from a human donor in a cohort sampled during active COVID-19. Specimen: peripheral blood. DNA of the CDR3: TGTGCCAGCAGTTTAGCGGCAGGGGGCGGCTATGGCTACACCTTC. The encoded protein is CASSLAAGGGYGYTF.